These 9 T cell receptor beta chains originate from one sample sequenced in a study of CD8+ T cells in alopecia areata. Described treatment: oral pan-JAK inhibitor, 5-10 mg twice daily. cDNA prepared by RNA extraction and subsequent reverse transcription served as the template for sequencing. This table comes from immunoSEQ multiplex PCR, and its TCRdb copy is limited to in-frame clones, with some not included. The sample holds 200,000 to 250,000 clones, approximately 47% seen once. The sample was CD4+ T cells sorted from blood, taken around week 37, from a patient treated with tofacitinib. Receptors originate from a human donor with alopecia areata.

The CDR3 sequence: CASGLGTGGEAFF. In DNA, the CDR3 is TGTGCTAGTGGTTTGGGGACTGGGGGTGAAGCTTTCTTT. The chain joins TRBV12-5 to TRBJ1-1, with a tentative D call TRBD1 (5 bases). CDR1 and CDR2 (germline): LGHNT, FRNRAP. This CDR3 is 13 amino acids long. Trimming took 1 base from V and 7 from J, leaving 10 bases between them.

This chain connects TRBV28 to TRBJ2-5; D gene unclear. From germline, CDR1 is MDHEN and CDR2 SYDVKM. CDR3 length: 13 amino acids. V was clipped by 3 bases and J by 0 bases, with 5 bases between them. The CDR3 coding sequence is TGTGCCAGCAGTTTTCAGTACCAAGAGACCCAGTACTTC. Its translation: CASSFQYQETQYF.

V gene TRBV7-9 combines with J gene TRBJ1-5; D remains unclear. V lost 5 bases to trimming and J lost 7 bases, with 12 bases between them. CDR3 length equals 13 residues. The germline V gene has CDR1 SEHNR and CDR2 FQNEAQ (reference sequence). The CDR3 spells CASSARDSQPQHF. In DNA, the CDR3 is TGTGCCAGCAGCGCCAGAGATTCGCAGCCCCAGCATTTT.

This clone occurred a few times. The J gene is TRBJ2-1, the V gene TRBV6-6; TRBD2 aligns across 13 bases. CDR1 and CDR2 from the germline V gene are MNHNY and SVGAGI (reference sequence). This CDR3 is 16 amino acids long. The V gene end was trimmed by 5 bases and the J gene end by 7 bases; junction bases not matched to a gene: 8. For the CDR3, the DNA is TGTGCCAGCAGTCCAACTAGCGGGAGGGCCGAAAATGAGCAGTTCTTC. Translating gives CASSPTSGRAENEQFF.

This clone was seen a handful of times. The chain carries TRBV7-2 and TRBJ2-7, with TRBD2 identical over 14 bases. CDR1 is SGHTA, CDR2 FQGNSA, per germline. With 1 base clipped from V and 6 bases from J, the junction kept 5 bases outside the gene matches. The CDR3 runs to 16 residues. This CDR3 is CASSLDGTSGRSEQYF. The CDR3 DNA is TGTGCCAGCAGCTTAGACGGGACTAGCGGGAGAAGCGAGCAGTACTTC.

This clone was seen just once. The chain recombines TRBV7-9 with TRBJ2-3, with a weak D call TRBD2 (5 bases). Per the germline V gene, CDR1 is SEHNR and CDR2 is FQNEAQ (reference sequence). The CDR3 spans 15 residues. The germline V and J ends were trimmed by 7 bases and 3 bases, with 17 bases remaining between them. CDR3 coding DNA: TGTGCCAGCACGCGGACTCCCCTGGGGACAGATACGCAGTATTTT. This codes for CASTRTPLGTDTQYF.

This clone was found once. V gene TRBV5-1 combines with J gene TRBJ1-2; 7 bases fit TRBD1. V dropped 4 bases and J dropped 6; count of bases not matched to a gene: 9. The CDR3 spans 14 residues. Germline values: CDR1 SGHRS, CDR2 YFSETQ. The CDR3 region is CASSPGTARDGYTF. Written as DNA, the CDR3 is TGCGCCAGCAGCCCTGGGACAGCTAGAGATGGCTACACCTTC.

The chain has TRBV7-2 and TRBJ1-2, with TRBD1 as a possible D gene (5 bases). V lost 1 base, J lost 2 bases, and 11 bases lay in between. The CDR3 is 15 residues long. The germline V gene encodes CDR1 SGHTA and CDR2 FQGNSA. The CDR3 DNA follows: TGTGCCAGCAGCTTAGGTAGGGGCGCAAACTATGGCTACACCTTC. Its translation: CASSLGRGANYGYTF.

The chain is built from TRBV19 and TRBJ1-2; unclear D gene. In germline, CDR1 is LNHDA, CDR2 SQIVND (reference sequence). There are 15 residues in the CDR3. The V end was cut by 7 bases, the J end by 1 base, with 16 bases between. The CDR3, as DNA: TGTGCCAGTATTCCCTCCGGACCTTTTAACTATGGCTACACCTTC. It is translated as CASIPSGPFNYGYTF.